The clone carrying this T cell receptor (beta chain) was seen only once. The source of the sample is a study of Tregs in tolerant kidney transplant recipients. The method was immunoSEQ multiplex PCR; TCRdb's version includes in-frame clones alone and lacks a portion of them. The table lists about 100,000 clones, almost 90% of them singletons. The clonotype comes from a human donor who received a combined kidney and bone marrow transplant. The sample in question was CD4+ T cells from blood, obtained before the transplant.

CDR3 loop: CASSKTGTGVETQYF. CDR3 nucleotide sequence: TGTGCCAGCAGCAAGACCGGGACAGGGGTGGAGACCCAGTACTTC. The chain links TRBV5-4 to TRBJ2-5; 10 bases line up with TRBD1. J gave up 5 bases and V 4 bases, and 8 bases lay outside the gene matches. Germline CDR1 reads SGHNT; CDR2 reads YYREEE (reference sequence). The length of the CDR3 is 15 residues.